This TCR beta chain is drawn from a study of response to subunit inactivated influenza vaccine. The V end lost 5 bases, the J end lost 5 bases, and 12 bases lay between the germline ends. Germline loops: CDR1 SGHTA, CDR2 FQGNSA. The CDR3 covers 13 residues. In this sample, this clonotype turned up many times. MiXCR was run by TCRdb on the RT-PCR reads, yielding one entry per CDR3 protein. The sample holds 500,000 to 600,000 distinct CDR3 sequences; 12% to 15% are singletons and the top ten take 11%. Sequencing was performed on PBMCs from blood, taken 11 to 12 days after vaccination. The rearrangement joins TRBV7-2 to TRBJ2-5, with no clear D. The sequence was collected from a man aged 50-60 years who received an inactivated influenza vaccine. The CDR3 spells CASSRVARETQYF. The CDR3 coding sequence is TGTGCCAGCAGCCGAGTAGCTCGGGAGACCCAGTACTTC.